A selection of T cell receptor beta chains follows, all from one sample in a study of prognosis after radiotherapy for stage I lung cancer. TCRdb called the multiplex PCR reads again in MiXCR, with one record for every CDR3 protein. The data contain more than 30,000 distinct CDR3 sequences, about 40% of them singletons. This specimen consisted of PBMCs, obtained before or after stereotactic body radiation therapy (not recorded which). These TCRs come from a donor over 45 with non-small cell lung cancer. Each CDR3 is given with its conserved first and last residue. A D gene is named only where the DNA matches it firmly. Expanded clones get a size class; other rows say once, few or many, or leave the size out.

TRBV12-3/TRBV12-4	.	TRBJ1-1	.	TGTGCCGCCATCATGGGACTAATGAACACTGAAGCTTTCTTT	CAAIMGLMNTEAFF
TRBV29-1	many	TRBJ2-7	TRBD2	TGCAGCGTTGAAGGCGGGGGAAACGTATACGAGCAGTACTTC	CSVEGGGNVYEQYF
TRBV28	many	TRBJ1-2	TRBD1	TGTGCCAGCAGTTCAGGGGGAGTTTCGGACTATGGCTACACCTTC	CASSSGGVSDYGYTF
TRBV2	many	TRBJ1-1	.	TGTGCCAGCAGTGATCGAGGGACCGGGGCTTTCTTT	CASSDRGTGAFF
TRBV6-2/TRBV6-3	.	TRBJ2-5	.	TGTGCCAGCAATGTGGGGGAAGGACAAGAGACCCAGTACTTC	CASNVGEGQETQYF
TRBV28	many	TRBJ2-7	.	TGTGCCAGCAATGATCCGGGGGACGCTGAAAACGAGCAGTACTTC	CASNDPGDAENEQYF
TRBV5-6	many	TRBJ2-1	TRBD1	TGTGCCAGCAGTATGGACAGGGGGAATGCGGGGGGCCTCACCTACAATGAGCAGTTCTTC	CASSMDRGNAGGLTYNEQFF
TRBV25-1	.	TRBJ1-2	.	TGTGCCAGCACTCACGGGACATTGATGGGCTACACCTTC	CASTHGTLMGYTF
TRBV2	.	TRBJ2-2	.	TGTGCCAGCAGGGCGGGGCTGGGCGTCACCGGGGAGCTGTTTTTT	CASRAGLGVTGELFF
TRBV19	many	TRBJ1-5	.	TGTGCCAGTAGTAAAACAGGGTTGGGTCAGCCCCAGCATTTT	CASSKTGLGQPQHF
TRBV6-5	.	TRBJ2-2	TRBD1	TGTGCCAGCAATTACGACAGGGCGAACACCGGGGAGATGTTTTTT	CASNYDRANTGEMFF
TRBV10-2	.	TRBJ1-6	TRBD1	TGCGCCAGCAGTGCGGGACAGGTTAATAATTCACCCCTCCACTTT	CASSAGQVNNSPLHF
TRBV2	many	TRBJ1-1	.	TGTGCCAGCAGTGAGAATAGGGGTATGGGCACTGAAGCTTTCTTT	CASSENRGMGTEAFF
TRBV11-3	many	TRBJ2-5	.	TGTGCCAGCAGCTTAGATGGGGTCGGCGAGACCCAGTACTTC	CASSLDGVGETQYF
TRBV12-3/TRBV12-4	.	TRBJ1-1	.	TGCGCCAGCAGTGTGTATATCACTGAAGCTTTCTTT	CASSVYITEAFF
TRBV20-1	.	TRBJ1-6	.	TGCAGTGCCCCTGGGGGGGCGGGCTATAATTCACCCCTCCACTTT	CSAPGGAGYNSPLHF
TRBV19	many	TRBJ2-2	.	TGTGCCAGTAGTGCCGAAACAGGGCCCGGGGAGCTGTTTTTT	CASSAETGPGELFF
TRBV3-1	many	TRBJ1-2	.	TGTGCCAGCAGCCCTGGACAGACTAACTATGGCTACACCTTC	CASSPGQTNYGYTF
TRBV7-2	once	TRBJ2-5	.	TGTGCCAGCAGCCCTGCGGGGCAAGAGACCCAGTACTTC	CASSPAGQETQYF
TRBV5-1	many	TRBJ2-7	TRBD1	TGCGCCAGCAGCTTGAGGGGACAGGGAACCAACGAGCAGTACTTC	CASSLRGQGTNEQYF
TRBV2	many	TRBJ1-1	.	TGTGCCAGCAGTGGTGAGGGTTCCACTGAAGCTTTCTTT	CASSGEGSTEAFF
TRBV29-1	many	TRBJ2-7	.	TGCAGCGCCCAACATAGCTACGAGCAGTACTTC	CSAQHSYEQYF
TRBV30	many	TRBJ2-7	.	TGTGCCTGGAGCGAGGGGTACGAGCAGTACTTC	CAWSEGYEQYF
TRBV6-4	.	TRBJ2-7	TRBD1	TGTGCCAGCAGTACCGGGACAGGGGTTTCATACGAGCAGTACTTC	CASSTGTGVSYEQYF
TRBV6-5	.	TRBJ1-1	.	TGTGCCAGCAGTTACGGCAGGAACACTGAAGCTTTCTTT	CASSYGRNTEAFF
TRBV7-2	.	TRBJ2-7	.	TGTGCCAGCAGCTTGGGGGCCACAGGGTACGAGCAGTACTTC	CASSLGATGYEQYF
TRBV20-1	.	TRBJ1-6	.	TGCAGTGCTAGAGTCGCGGGATCACCCCTCCACTTT	CSARVAGSPLHF
TRBV5-1	many	TRBJ1-6	.	TGCGCCAGCAGTCTGGAGAACTCACCCCTCCACTTT	CASSLENSPLHF
TRBV7-8	once	TRBJ2-5	.	TGTGCCAGCAGCATCATGGGTCACTCTATGAGTGAGACCCAGTACTTC	CASSIMGHSMSETQYF
TRBV4-1	many	TRBJ2-7	.	TGCGCCAGCAGCCAAGTTTTCGGGACCTCCGAGCAGTACTTC	CASSQVFGTSEQYF
TRBV2	many	TRBJ2-2	.	TGTGCCAGCAGGGCGGGGTTGGGCGGCACCGGGGAGCTGTTTTTT	CASRAGLGGTGELFF
TRBV6-1	.	TRBJ1-5	.	TGTGCCAGCAGTCCCCGACACGACCTAAATTATCAGCCCCAGCATTTT	CASSPRHDLNYQPQHF
TRBV20-1	many	TRBJ2-3	.	TGCAGTGCTAGAGTTGGACAGAACACAGATACGCAGTATTTT	CSARVGQNTDTQYF
TRBV9	.	TRBJ1-6	.	TGTGCCAGCAGCGTAGCGACAAATCGCAATTCACCCCTCCACTTT	CASSVATNRNSPLHF
TRBV19	many	TRBJ2-3	.	TGTGCCAGTAGTCGCGCAGAGCCTAGCACAGATACGCAGTATTTT	CASSRAEPSTDTQYF
TRBV20-1	many	TRBJ1-6	.	TGCAGTGCTAGAGATTGGCGCGGCAGGAGCTCCTATAATTCACCCCTCCACTTT	CSARDWRGRSSYNSPLHF
TRBV12-3/TRBV12-4	.	TRBJ2-2	.	TGTGCAAGCAGCCGCCGGGGGCATCCGAACACCGGGGAGCTGTTTTTT	CASSRRGHPNTGELFF
TRBV6-2/TRBV6-3	once	TRBJ1-5	TRBD1	TGTGCCAGTATTGATAACAGGGGGCCCAATCAGCCCCAGCATTTT	CASIDNRGPNQPQHF
TRBV28	many	TRBJ1-5	.	TGTGCCAGCAGTTTATGGAGCGGGCAGGTGGTAAATCAGCCCCAGCATTTT	CASSLWSGQVVNQPQHF
TRBV24-1	many	TRBJ2-1	.	TGTGCCACCAGTAGGGGGGGTCGGGAGCAGTTCTTC	CATSRGGREQFF
TRBV29-1	many	TRBJ2-7	.	TGCAGCGTTGAATGGTCGGGGAACTCCTACGAGCAGTACTTC	CSVEWSGNSYEQYF
TRBV11-3	.	TRBJ1-1	.	TGTGCCAGCAGCTCACGGACAACTGGCACTGAAGCTTTCTTT	CASSSRTTGTEAFF
TRBV12-3/TRBV12-4	.	TRBJ2-7	.	TGTGCCAGCAGTGGACGGGGATCCTACGAGCAGTACTTC	CASSGRGSYEQYF
TRBV12-3/TRBV12-4	.	TRBJ2-1	.	TGTGCCAGCAGTTTATGCCAGGGTGAGCAGTTCTTC	CASSLCQGEQFF
TRBV12-3/TRBV12-4	few	TRBJ2-1	TRBD1	TGTTCCAGCAGTCGGACAGGGGGCCGTATATACAATGAGCAGTTCTTC	CSSSRTGGRIYNEQFF
TRBV5-1	medium-sized	TRBJ2-2	TRBD1	TGCGCCAGCAGCCGAACCGGGACAGTGAACACCGGGGAGCTGTTTTTT	CASSRTGTVNTGELFF
TRBV6-1	.	TRBJ1-2	.	TGTTCCAGCAGTGACCTACCGGGGACCTGCTACACCTTC	CSSSDLPGTCYTF
TRBV5-1	many	TRBJ1-1	.	TGCGCCAGCAGCTTGATAGGACAGTTGAACACTGAAGCTTTCTTT	CASSLIGQLNTEAFF
TRBV6-1	.	TRBJ2-2	.	TGTGCCATTAGGGGCAGCCCATTGAGCACCGGTGAGCTGTTTTTT	CAIRGSPLSTGELFF